The T cell receptor (beta chain) described here comes from a study of OX40 agonist ivuxolimab in advanced cancers. About the research overall: Mean age about 60 years, range 23 to 79; 82.7% male.

As for this clone: Antigen unknown.

Enrollment shut out patients with autoimmune disease history or systemic immunosuppression. Profiled with immunoSEQ multiplex PCR; TCRdb holds only in-frame clones, not every one. The repertoire holds 70,000 to 85,000 clones, with around nine tenths as singletons. Findings of the study overall: CD8+ T cells averaged more expanded clones than CD4+.

The source of this sequence is an adult with an advanced solid tumor such as melanoma, head and neck, liver or kidney cancer. The source was CD4+ or CD8+ T cells sorted from blood, collected in a trial of the OX40 agonist ivuxolimab.

Here the CDR3 reads CASRILGGLSTDTQYF. The CDR3 DNA follows: TGTGCCAGCCGCATCCTGGGGGGCCTTAGCACAGATACGCAGTATTTT. V usage is TRBV28 and J usage is TRBJ2-3; TRBD1 or TRBD2 may be the D gene (6 bases each). The germline V and J ends were trimmed by 8 bases and 0 bases, with 18 bases remaining between them. CDR3 length: 16 residues. The V gene's germline CDR1 is MDHEN and CDR2 SYDVKM.